These T cell receptor beta chains were read from a single sample in a study of cytomegalovirus exposure and HLA in healthy donors. Data came from immunoSEQ multiplex PCR; TCRdb stores just in-frame clones and leaves some out. The repertoire holds approximately 160,000 clones, with approximately 78% as singletons. Material: PBMCs. These receptors came from a woman aged 18-29 years in good health and CMV-seronegative. CDR3s include the opening cysteine and the closing phenylalanine or tryptophan. A D gene is named only where the DNA matches it firmly. Where a row states a size, it is once, few, many or the class of an expanded clone; other rows omit it.

cdr3_nt | cdr3_aa | j_call | d_call | clone_size | v_call
TGTGCCAGCAGCTTAGGAGGCCCCGTCTATGGCTACACCTTC | CASSLGGPVYGYTF | TRBJ1-2 | . | . | TRBV7-9
TGTGCCAGCAGCTCCCGCTTGTTGGGACAGGGGTTTGTGAACACTGAAGCTTTCTTT | CASSSRLLGQGFVNTEAFF | TRBJ1-1 | TRBD1 | . | TRBV7-8
TGTGCCATCAGTGAGCGGGGACAGGGAACCTACGAGCAGTACTTC | CAISERGQGTYEQYF | TRBJ2-7 | TRBD1 | . | TRBV10-3
TGTGCCAGCAGTAGGGGTCCAATTGCCCAGTACTTC | CASSRGPIAQYF | TRBJ2-5 | . | . | TRBV6-1
TGTGCCAGCAGTTCCGCGGGACAGGGTCCCGACGAGCAGTACTTC | CASSSAGQGPDEQYF | TRBJ2-7 | TRBD1 | . | TRBV28
TGTGCCAGCAGTTTAGGGGGCAGGGTCGGCAATCAGCCCCAGCATTTT | CASSLGGRVGNQPQHF | TRBJ1-5 | . | . | TRBV27
TGTGCCAGCACCCGACTAGCGGGGTCCTACAATGAGCAGTTCTTC | CASTRLAGSYNEQFF | TRBJ2-1 | TRBD2 | . | TRBV27
TGTGCCAGCAGTCCGACAAGAACTAATGAAAAACTGTTTTTT | CASSPTRTNEKLFF | TRBJ1-4 | . | . | TRBV6-5
TGTGCCAGTAGTATTAGCGGATTCGCTTCTGGGGCCAACGTCCTGACTTTC | CASSISGFASGANVLTF | TRBJ2-6 | . | . | TRBV19
TGTGCCAGCAGTTTAACCAGGGGGGCCCAAGAGACCCAGTACTTC | CASSLTRGAQETQYF | TRBJ2-5 | . | few | TRBV27
TGTGCCAGCACCCCAGGGCAGGGCCGGGGGTTTGAAGCTTTCTTT | CASTPGQGRGFEAFF | TRBJ1-1 | . | . | TRBV28
TGTGCCACCGACACAGGGGTGGGGGAAAAACTGTTTTTT | CATDTGVGEKLFF | TRBJ1-4 | TRBD1 | . | TRBV25-1
TGTGCCAGCAGCCGAGCGTTAGCGGGAGATGGAGGAGATACGCAGTATTTT | CASSRALAGDGGDTQYF | TRBJ2-3 | TRBD2 | few | TRBV7-2
TGCAGCGTTGTCCCCGGCAGGGGCCTATACAATGAGCAGTTCTTC | CSVVPGRGLYNEQFF | TRBJ2-1 | . | . | TRBV29-1
TGCGCCAGCAGCCCTACAGGGGGACCCTCTGGAAACACCATATATTTT | CASSPTGGPSGNTIYF | TRBJ1-3 | TRBD1 | . | TRBV5-1
TGTGCCAGCAGTTTAACCTTACTAGCGGAGCCGATAAGGAGCTCCTACAATGAGCAGTTCTTC | CASSLTLLAEPIRSSYNEQFF | TRBJ2-1 | TRBD2 | . | TRBV28
TGTGCCAGCAGCTTAATGGGACAGGGAAACGAGCAGTACTTC | CASSLMGQGNEQYF | TRBJ2-7 | TRBD1 | . | TRBV7-9
TGTGCCAGCAGAATAGGACAGAACACTGAAGCTTTCTTT | CASRIGQNTEAFF | TRBJ1-1 | . | . | TRBV28
TGTGCCAGCAGCTTTAGCGGGGAACGCACAGATACGCAGTATTTT | CASSFSGERTDTQYF | TRBJ2-3 | TRBD2 | . | TRBV5-8
TGTGCCAGCCGACTTGCGGTGAACACTGAAGCTTTCTTT | CASRLAVNTEAFF | TRBJ1-1 | . | . | TRBV7-9
TGTGCCAGCTCACCGTCCACTGGTGGAGAGACCCAGTACTTC | CASSPSTGGETQYF | TRBJ2-5 | . | . | TRBV18
TGTGCCAGCAGCTTAGTCGGTGCCACTGAAGCTTTCTTT | CASSLVGATEAFF | TRBJ1-1 | . | . | TRBV7-9
TGTGCCAGCAGTCCCGGGGGGGATTTCTGGGATAGCAATCAGCCCCAGCATTTT | CASSPGGDFWDSNQPQHF | TRBJ1-5 | . | . | TRBV27
TGTGCCAGCAGCGCCCGACAGGGGCCAGGTGGCAATGAGCAGTTCTTC | CASSARQGPGGNEQFF | TRBJ2-1 | TRBD1 | once | TRBV9
TGTGCCAGCACCCGCCTGGACAGCCCCAATCAGCCCCAGCATTTT | CASTRLDSPNQPQHF | TRBJ1-5 | . | . | TRBV6-1
TGCGCCAGCAGCGGCGGCAGCACGAGCTCTGGAAACACCATATATTTT | CASSGGSTSSGNTIYF | TRBJ1-3 | . | . | TRBV5-1
TGTGCCAGCAGCTTAGCGGGGACAGGGAGCTATGGCTACACCTTC | CASSLAGTGSYGYTF | TRBJ1-2 | TRBD1 | once | TRBV7-2
TGTGCCAGCAGCATAGGATCCGGACAGGGGACCACAGATACGCAGTATTTT | CASSIGSGQGTTDTQYF | TRBJ2-3 | TRBD1 | once | TRBV5-8
TGTGCCAGCAGCCAAGATTGGCAGGGCACTTCACCCCTCCACTTT | CASSQDWQGTSPLHF | TRBJ1-6 | . | few | TRBV4-2
TGTGCCAGTAGATTTTCGGGACAGCATAATTCACCCCTCCACTTT | CASRFSGQHNSPLHF | TRBJ1-6 | TRBD1 | . | TRBV19
TGTGCCAGCAGCTTAGGACAGGGAAGCATCACTGGAAACACCATATATTTT | CASSLGQGSITGNTIYF | TRBJ1-3 | TRBD1 | few | TRBV7-9